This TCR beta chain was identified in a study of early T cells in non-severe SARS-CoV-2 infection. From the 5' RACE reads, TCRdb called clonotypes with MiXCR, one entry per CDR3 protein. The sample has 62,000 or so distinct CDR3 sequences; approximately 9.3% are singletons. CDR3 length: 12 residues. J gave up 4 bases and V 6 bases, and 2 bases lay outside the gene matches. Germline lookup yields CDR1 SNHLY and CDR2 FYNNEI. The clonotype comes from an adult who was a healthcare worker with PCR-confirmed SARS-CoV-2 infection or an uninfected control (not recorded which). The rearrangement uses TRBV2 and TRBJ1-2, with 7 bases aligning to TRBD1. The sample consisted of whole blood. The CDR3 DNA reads TGTGCCAGCAGGACAGGGACCTATGGCTACACCTTC. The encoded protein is CASRTGTYGYTF.